This TCR beta chain was sequenced for a study of blood T cell repertoires in COVID-19 (dated by TCRdb to about 2020). Background on the whole study: Collaborator samples came from the United States, Italy and Spain and covered acute and convalescent phases of COVID-19. The material from the prospective study consisted of cDNA or gDNA derived from T cells, B-cell-depleted T cells, or PBMCs. Deeply sampled blood TCRbeta repertoires from subjects exposed to, actively infected with, or recovered from COVID-19 were included in the dataset. The repertoires were made available in a free public database intended to serve as a resource for research on the immune response to SARS-CoV-2. The samples were drawn from the first 160 participants of the ongoing ImmuneRACE study and from 950 to 1,500 subjects provided by 6 global collaborators. Sample metadata almost always included a de-identified subject ID, COVID-19 status, age in years and sex. Where HLA class I and class II types were available, the types were taken from metadata supplied by the sample provider, not from assay-based typing. Beyond this particular receptor, the publication reports: How much clinical and demographic metadata was included differed by source and by participant, and the metadata was provided uncurated.

TCRbeta CDR3 regions were amplified from genomic DNA by means of the immunoSEQ Assay, a bias-controlled multiplex PCR. From the authors' description of their analysis: Nucleated cell counts per sample were estimated from amplification of reference gene primers within the assay. To quantify the absolute abundance of each unique TCRbeta CDR3 rearrangement, sequence reads were collapsed and filtered. Productive Simpson clonality was computed per sample as the square root of Simpson's diversity index over productive rearrangements. TCRdb mirrors the immuneACCESS table, restricted to in-frame sequences. Some clones are absent from its copies; in checked studies, under half trace to an unresolved V gene, and the reason for the others is unknown. V and J calls and clone size are copied from that table; D and trimming were computed from the DNA. The sample table shows 300,000 to 450,000 clones, and around nine tenths are seen once. In total, the top ten clones hold 3% to 4.5% of the sample.

Turning to this clone: It has no known antigen specificity. No base qualities exist here, and no much larger clone lies one base off it.

At one collaborating source in Seattle, patients were enrolled during active infection and were followed longitudinally through the course of disease. The collaborating institutions used their own protocols to collect whole blood in K2EDTA tubes. For TCRbeta analysis, collaborators shipped samples as frozen whole blood, isolated PBMCs, or DNA extracted from either of those sample types. In the germline V gene, CDR1 corresponds to MNHEY and CDR2 to SVGAGI. Compared with germline, V lacks 7 bases and J lacks 4 bases; bases without a gene match: 9. CDR3 length: 14 amino acids, cysteine to phenylalanine. Here the CDR3 DNA is all that survives: 42 bases in frame from base 1.

This sequence uses TRBV6-5 and TRBJ2-5, and 7 bases in between align with TRBD2. The source of this sequence is a woman aged 60-70 years with COVID-19, enrolled during active disease. The sequenced material came from peripheral blood. The DNA sequence is as follows: TGTGCCAGCACCTTCACGGGGGGAGGAGAGACCCAGTACTTC. The resulting protein is CASTFTGGGETQYF.